This passage covers 9 T cell receptor beta chains from one sample sequenced in a study of cytomegalovirus exposure and HLA in healthy donors. Use of 60 Vbeta and 13 Jbeta primers characterized the PCR. Method: immunoSEQ multiplex PCR; TCRdb's copy keeps in-frame clones and lacks some. The sample lists about 180,000 clones, about 69% occurring once. What was sequenced was PBMCs. The receptors derive from a male donor in good health and CMV-seronegative.

The chain links TRBV7-3 to TRBJ2-6; 7 positions match TRBD1. The germline V gene has CDR1 SGHTA and CDR2 FQGTGA. V lost 3 bases, J lost 4 bases, and 6 bases stayed unmatched. The length of the CDR3 is 16 residues. Written as DNA, the CDR3 is TGTGCCAGCAGCTTTGAGGGGGCGGGCGGGGCCAACGTCCTGACTTTC. It is translated as CASSFEGAGGANVLTF.

The chain has TRBV19 and TRBJ2-6; 7 bases agree with TRBD1. Germline CDR1 LNHDA, CDR2 SQIVND (reference sequence). The CDR3 contains 14 residues. Trimming cost V 7 bases and J 2 bases; bases outside gene matches: 2. The CDR3 spells CASTTGAGANVLTF. The CDR3 region has the DNA TGTGCCAGTACTACAGGGGCTGGGGCCAACGTCCTGACTTTC. Full variable domain (missing parts from reference TRBV19 and TRBJ2-6): DGGITQSPKYLFRKEGQNVTLSCEQNLNHDAMYWYRQDPGQGLRLIYYSQIVNDFQKGDIAEGYSVSREKKESFPLTVTSAQKNPTAFYLCASTTGAGANVLTFGAGSRLTVL.

The V gene is TRBV4-3, the J gene TRBJ2-7; D perhaps matches TRBD2 (7 bases). With 4 bases removed from V and 6 bases from J, the gap between germline ends came to 16 bases. The CDR3 length is 14 residues. CDR1 and CDR2 (germline): LGHNA, YSLEER. The CDR3 bases are TGCGCCAGCAGCCGGGGGCGGGAGAAAGGCGAGCAGTACTTC. Translation: CASSRGREKGEQYF.

About this clone itself: Different DNA sequences within this sample yield the same CDR3. The chain recombines TRBV28 with TRBJ1-5, with no clear D. The CDR3 sequence is 15 residues long. The germline V gene encodes CDR1 MDHEN and CDR2 SYDVKM. V lost 6 bases to trimming and J lost 1 base, with 13 bases between them. The CDR3 DNA reads as TGTGCCAGCAGCCTTGGAGGCGGCAGCAATCAGCCCCAGCATTTT. Protein sequence: CASSLGGGSNQPQHF. The full variable domain, completed using reference TRBV28 and TRBJ1-5, is DVKVTQSSRYLVKRTGEKVFLECVQDMDHENMFWYRQDPGLGLRLIYFSYDVKMKEKGDIPEGYSVSREKKERFSLILESASTNQTSMYLCASSLGGGSNQPQHFGDGTRLSIL.

The J gene is TRBJ1-3, the V gene TRBV4-1; the D gene is possibly TRBD1 (6 bases). The CDR3 is 15 amino acids. The germline V gene encodes CDR1 MGHRA and CDR2 YSYEKL. Trimming took off 0 bases at V and 2 bases at J, with 8 bases between the two ends. The CDR3 region is CASSQDRTAGNTIYF. In DNA form, the CDR3 reads TGCGCCAGCAGCCAAGATAGGACAGCTGGAAACACCATATATTTT.

The genes are TRBV30 and TRBJ2-7; 8 bases align to TRBD1. The CDR3 runs to 15 residues. CDR1 and CDR2 from the germline V gene are GTSNPN and SVGIG (reference sequence). V shed 6 bases, J shed 2 bases, and the junction held 12 bases outside the gene matches. CDR3 amino acids: CACHYTGGPTYEQYF. CDR3 DNA: TGTGCCTGTCATTATACAGGGGGACCGACCTACGAGCAGTACTTC.

This chain connects TRBV6-5 to TRBJ2-7, with TRBD1 matching 10 bases. The germline V gene encodes CDR1 MNHEY and CDR2 SVGAGI. The CDR3 spans 15 residues. V trimming: 0 bases; J trimming: 4 bases; junction bases outside the gene matches: 3. The CDR3 sequence is CASSYSGGQGYEQYF. CDR3 bases: TGTGCCAGCAGTTACTCCGGGGGACAGGGGTACGAGCAGTACTTC.

CDR3: CASTPVSQGEQFF. In nucleotides, the CDR3 is TGTGCCTCAACCCCCGTCTCGCAGGGTGAGCAGTTCTTC. This chain links TRBV30 with TRBJ2-1; possibly TRBD1 for D (5 bases). CDR1 GTSNPN and CDR2 SVGIG come from the germline V gene (reference sequence). The V gene lost 7 bases and the J gene lost 9 bases, with 19 bases spanning the gap. The CDR3 is made up of 13 amino acids.

The V call is TRBV10-3, the J call TRBJ2-5; 7 nucleotides match TRBD1. The ends lost 6 bases at V and 3 bases at J; junction bases unmatched: 4. The length of the CDR3 is 13 residues. CDR1 is ENHRY and CDR2 is SYGVKD in the germline V gene. The CDR3 protein is CAISDRAEETQYF. Here the CDR3 DNA reads TGTGCCATCAGCGACAGGGCGGAAGAGACCCAGTACTTC.